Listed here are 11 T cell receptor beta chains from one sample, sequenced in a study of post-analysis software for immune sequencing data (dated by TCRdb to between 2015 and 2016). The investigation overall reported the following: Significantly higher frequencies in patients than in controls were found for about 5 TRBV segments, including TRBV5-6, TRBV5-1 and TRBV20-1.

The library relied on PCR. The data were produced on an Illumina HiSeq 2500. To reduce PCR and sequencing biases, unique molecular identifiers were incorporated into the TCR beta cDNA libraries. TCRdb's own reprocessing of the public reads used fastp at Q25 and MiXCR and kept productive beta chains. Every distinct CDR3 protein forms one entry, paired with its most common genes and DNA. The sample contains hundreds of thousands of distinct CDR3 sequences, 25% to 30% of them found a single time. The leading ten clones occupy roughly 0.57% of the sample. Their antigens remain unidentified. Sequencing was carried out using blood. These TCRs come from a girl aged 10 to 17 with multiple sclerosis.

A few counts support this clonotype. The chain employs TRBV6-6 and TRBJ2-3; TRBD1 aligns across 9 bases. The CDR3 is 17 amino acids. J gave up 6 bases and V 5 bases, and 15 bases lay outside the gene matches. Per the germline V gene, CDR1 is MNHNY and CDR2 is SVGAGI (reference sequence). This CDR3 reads CASSSTGTGYIADTQYF. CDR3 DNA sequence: TGTGCCAGCAGTAGCACCGGGACAGGGTATATCGCGGATACGCAGTATTTT.

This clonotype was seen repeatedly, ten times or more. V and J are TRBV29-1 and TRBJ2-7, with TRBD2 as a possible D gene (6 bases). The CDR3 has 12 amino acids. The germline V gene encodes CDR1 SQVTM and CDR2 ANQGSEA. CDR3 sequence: CSAGALSGGQYF. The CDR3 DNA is TGCAGTGCTGGTGCTCTCTCCGGGGGACAGTACTTC.

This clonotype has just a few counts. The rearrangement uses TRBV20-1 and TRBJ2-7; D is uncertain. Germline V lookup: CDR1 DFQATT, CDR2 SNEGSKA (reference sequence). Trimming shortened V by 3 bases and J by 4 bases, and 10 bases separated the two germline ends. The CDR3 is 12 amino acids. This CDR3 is CSASGTDYEQYF. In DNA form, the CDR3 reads TGCAGTGCTAGCGGAACCGATTACGAGCAGTACTTC.

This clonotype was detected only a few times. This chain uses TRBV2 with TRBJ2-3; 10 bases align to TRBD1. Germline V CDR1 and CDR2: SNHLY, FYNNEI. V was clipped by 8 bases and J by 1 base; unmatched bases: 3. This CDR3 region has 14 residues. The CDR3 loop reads CASLGTGGTDTQYF. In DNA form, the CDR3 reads TGTGCCAGCTTGGGGACAGGGGGCACAGATACGCAGTATTTT.

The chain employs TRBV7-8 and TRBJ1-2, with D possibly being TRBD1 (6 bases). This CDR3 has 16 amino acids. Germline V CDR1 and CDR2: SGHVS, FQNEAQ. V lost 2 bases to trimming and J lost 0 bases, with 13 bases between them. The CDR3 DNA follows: TGTGCCAGCAGCTTACGGGACACGGAAGCTAACTATGGCTACACCTTC. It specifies CASSLRDTEANYGYTF.

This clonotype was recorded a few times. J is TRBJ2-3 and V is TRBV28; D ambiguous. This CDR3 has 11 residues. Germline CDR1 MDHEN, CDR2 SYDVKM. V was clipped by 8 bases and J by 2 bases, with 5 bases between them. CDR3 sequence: CASDSTDTQYF. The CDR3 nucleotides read TGTGCCAGCGACTCCACAGATACGCAGTATTTT.

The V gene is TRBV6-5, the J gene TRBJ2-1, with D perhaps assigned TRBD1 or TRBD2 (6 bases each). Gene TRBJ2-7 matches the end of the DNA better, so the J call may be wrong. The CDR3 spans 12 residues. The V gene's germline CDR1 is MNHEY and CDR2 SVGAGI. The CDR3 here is CASSRGDNEQYF. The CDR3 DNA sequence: TGTGCCAGCTCACGCGGGGACAATGAGCAGTACTTC.

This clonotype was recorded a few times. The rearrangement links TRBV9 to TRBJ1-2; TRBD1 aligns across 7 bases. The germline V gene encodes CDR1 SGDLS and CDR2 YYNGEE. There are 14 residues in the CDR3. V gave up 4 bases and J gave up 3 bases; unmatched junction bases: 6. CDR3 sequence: CASSKTGSYYGYTF. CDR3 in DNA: TGTGCCAGCAGCAAGACAGGGTCTTACTATGGCTACACCTTC.

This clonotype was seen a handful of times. CDR3 loop: CASSLGSNPQYF. The CDR3 DNA reads TGTGCCAGCAGCTTAGGGAGCAACCCCCAGTACTTC. V gene TRBV13 combines with J gene TRBJ2-7; D not resolved. This CDR3 region has 12 residues. Germline V gene data show CDR1 as PRHDT and CDR2 as FYEKMQ (reference sequence). Trimming pared 0 bases from V and 10 bases from J, leaving 10 bases between.

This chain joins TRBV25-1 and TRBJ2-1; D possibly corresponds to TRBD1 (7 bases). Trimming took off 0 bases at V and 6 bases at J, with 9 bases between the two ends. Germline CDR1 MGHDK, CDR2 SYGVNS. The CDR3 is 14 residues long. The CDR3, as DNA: TGTGCCAGCAGTGAATACCAGGGGGGCAATGAGCAGTTCTTC. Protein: CASSEYQGGNEQFF.

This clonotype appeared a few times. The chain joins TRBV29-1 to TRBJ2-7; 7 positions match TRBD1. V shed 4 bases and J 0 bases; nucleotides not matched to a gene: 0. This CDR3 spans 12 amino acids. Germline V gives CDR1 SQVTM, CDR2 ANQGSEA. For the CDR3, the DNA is TGCAGCGTTGGGGACAGCTCCTACGAGCAGTACTTC. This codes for CSVGDSSYEQYF.